This T cell receptor (beta chain) emerged from a study of cytomegalovirus exposure and HLA in healthy donors. Study observations and caveats: Roughly uniform depth of sequencing across donors was assumed in presence/absence analyses. The study labeled 180 or so TCR beta chains cytomegalovirus-associated. In a later analysis, at a false discovery rate of 0.05, approximately 18,000 TCR beta sequences were associated with HLA alleles. The HLA-A and HLA-B alleles of most subjects were reportedly predicted accurately from TCR beta sequences.

CDR1 SNHLY and CDR2 FYNNEI come from the germline V gene. CDR3 length equals 15 residues. The V end was cut by 6 bases, the J end by 4 bases, with 17 bases between. Note on this clone: Its antigen remains unknown.

Vbeta (60) and Jbeta (13) primers were used in the PCR. Clones were read by immunoSEQ multiplex PCR, and TCRdb kept only the in-frame ones, dropping some. This table holds 130,000 or so clones, more than 60% found once. The sequence was obtained from a female donor in good health and CMV-seronegative. The source material was PBMCs. J is TRBJ2-3 and V is TRBV2, with D possibly TRBD1 on 6 matching bases. CDR3 amino acids: CASRTGTQGPDTQYF. The CDR3 DNA reads TGTGCCAGCAGGACCGGGACACAAGGCCCAGATACGCAGTATTTT.